These T cell receptor beta chains were read from a single sample in a study of shared clonotypes between healthy human individuals. Sequenced by immunoSEQ multiplex PCR; TCRdb stores in-frame clones only, minus some. The table includes 470,000 or so clones, over 75% detected once. Sequencing used PBMCs. These receptors were taken from a woman aged 40-49 years in good health. Some clones in this sample may be carry-over from other donors' samples. Each CDR3 is given with its conserved first and last residue. The D gene is left open where the match is weak. Some rows mark clone size as missing; the rest say once, few, many or name a class of expanded clone.

CDR3nt: TGCGCCAGCAGCCAAGGGTCCGGGACAGGGATTCAGGAGCAGTACTTC
CDR3aa: CASSQGSGTGIQEQYF
d_gene: TRBD1
v_gene: TRBV4-3
j_gene: TRBJ2-7
abundance: .

CDR3nt: TGTGCCAGCTCACCTGTCCAAGAGACCCAGTACTTC
CDR3aa: CASSPVQETQYF
d_gene: .
v_gene: TRBV18
j_gene: TRBJ2-5
abundance: .

CDR3nt: TGTGCCAGTAGTATAGCTAGGGAGCGGACTGAAGCTTTCTTT
CDR3aa: CASSIARERTEAFF
d_gene: .
v_gene: TRBV19
j_gene: TRBJ1-1
abundance: .

CDR3nt: TGTGCCAGCAGTATATGGACGGGCGGACAAGAGACCCAGTACTTC
CDR3aa: CASSIWTGGQETQYF
d_gene: .
v_gene: TRBV27
j_gene: TRBJ2-5
abundance: .

CDR3nt: TGTGCCAGCAGTTTAGGGGGGGGGCGTCAGCCCCAGCATTTT
CDR3aa: CASSLGGGRQPQHF
d_gene: .
v_gene: TRBV28
j_gene: TRBJ1-5
abundance: .

CDR3nt: TGTGCCAGCAGCCTACAGGGCACAGGCTCTGGGGCCAACGTCCTGACTTTC
CDR3aa: CASSLQGTGSGANVLTF
d_gene: .
v_gene: TRBV7-3
j_gene: TRBJ2-6
abundance: .

CDR3nt: TGTGCCAGCAGTTTTGGCGGGTGGGAACAGCCCCAGCATTTT
CDR3aa: CASSFGGWEQPQHF
d_gene: .
v_gene: TRBV28
j_gene: TRBJ1-5
abundance: .

CDR3nt: TGTGCCAGCAGTTTCAGGGGGCACGGAAACACCATATATTTT
CDR3aa: CASSFRGHGNTIYF
d_gene: TRBD1
v_gene: TRBV28
j_gene: TRBJ1-3
abundance: .

CDR3nt: TGTGCCAGCTCACCATCAAGCGGACAAGAGACCCAGTACTTC
CDR3aa: CASSPSSGQETQYF
d_gene: .
v_gene: TRBV18
j_gene: TRBJ2-5
abundance: .

CDR3nt: TGTGCCAGCAGCCCTAGCTCTGGGGCCAACGTCCTGACTTTC
CDR3aa: CASSPSSGANVLTF
d_gene: .
v_gene: TRBV14
j_gene: TRBJ2-6
abundance: .

CDR3nt: TGTGCCAGTAGCCGAGACGAAGGTCTGACAGATACGCAGTATTTT
CDR3aa: CASSRDEGLTDTQYF
d_gene: .
v_gene: TRBV19
j_gene: TRBJ2-3
abundance: few

CDR3nt: TGTGCCAGCAGCTTGGACATCCAAGAGACCCAGTACTTC
CDR3aa: CASSLDIQETQYF
d_gene: .
v_gene: TRBV5-5
j_gene: TRBJ2-5
abundance: .

CDR3nt: TGTGCCAGCAGTTTCACCAGGGGTTACGAGCAGTACTTC
CDR3aa: CASSFTRGYEQYF
d_gene: .
v_gene: TRBV27
j_gene: TRBJ2-7
abundance: once

CDR3nt: TGTGCCAGCAGCTTAGGGACTAGCGGAACCGGGGAGCTGTTTTTT
CDR3aa: CASSLGTSGTGELFF
d_gene: TRBD2
v_gene: TRBV7-3
j_gene: TRBJ2-2
abundance: .

CDR3nt: TGTGCCAGCAGTCAGGGGCCCGAGCAGTACTTC
CDR3aa: CASSQGPEQYF
d_gene: .
v_gene: TRBV7-9
j_gene: TRBJ2-7
abundance: .

CDR3nt: TGTGCCTGGAGCCCTAGGGGGCCAACTAATGAAAAACTGTTTTTT
CDR3aa: CAWSPRGPTNEKLFF
d_gene: TRBD1
v_gene: TRBV30
j_gene: TRBJ1-4
abundance: .

CDR3nt: TGTGCCATCAGTGAGTCGATGGGCCCAGATACGCAGTATTTT
CDR3aa: CAISESMGPDTQYF
d_gene: .
v_gene: TRBV10-3
j_gene: TRBJ2-3
abundance: .

CDR3nt: TGTGCCAGCAGTCGGACCCCGGGTTATGAGCAGTTCTTC
CDR3aa: CASSRTPGYEQFF
d_gene: .
v_gene: TRBV6-5
j_gene: TRBJ2-1
abundance: .

CDR3nt: TGTGCCAGCACCTTCGGGGACAGGAACACTGAAGCTTTCTTT
CDR3aa: CASTFGDRNTEAFF
d_gene: TRBD1
v_gene: TRBV5-4
j_gene: TRBJ1-1
abundance: many

CDR3nt: TGTGCCAGCAGCCTGCTTAGCTCTGGGGCCAACGTCCTGACTTTC
CDR3aa: CASSLLSSGANVLTF
d_gene: .
v_gene: TRBV28
j_gene: TRBJ2-6
abundance: .

CDR3nt: TGTGCCAGCAGTTTCTTCTTTTGGGCTAACACTGAAGCTTTCTTT
CDR3aa: CASSFFFWANTEAFF
d_gene: .
v_gene: TRBV28
j_gene: TRBJ1-1
abundance: .

CDR3nt: TGTGCCAGCAGTCCCGCAGGGGGCGCCGCCACTGAAGCTTTCTTT
CDR3aa: CASSPAGGAATEAFF
d_gene: TRBD1
v_gene: TRBV28
j_gene: TRBJ1-1
abundance: .

CDR3nt: TGTGCCAGCAGTTTATCTCTCCGGGAGGTTGCGGAAAACATTCAGTACTTC
CDR3aa: CASSLSLREVAENIQYF
d_gene: TRBD2
v_gene: TRBV27
j_gene: TRBJ2-4
abundance: .

CDR3nt: TGTGCCAGCAGCCCCCACCCCGCAGATACGCAGTATTTT
CDR3aa: CASSPHPADTQYF
d_gene: .
v_gene: TRBV11-1
j_gene: TRBJ2-3
abundance: .

CDR3nt: TGTGCCAGTTCCAATGAGCAGTTCTTC
CDR3aa: CASSNEQFF
d_gene: .
v_gene: TRBV7-9
j_gene: TRBJ2-1
abundance: .

CDR3nt: TGTGCCAGCAGCGGCTGGGACAGGGCAAATACGCAGTATTTT
CDR3aa: CASSGWDRANTQYF
d_gene: TRBD1
v_gene: TRBV9
j_gene: TRBJ2-3
abundance: .

CDR3nt: TGCGCCAGCAAGCGCGGGACAACTAATGAAAAACTGTTTTTT
CDR3aa: CASKRGTTNEKLFF
d_gene: .
v_gene: TRBV5-1
j_gene: TRBJ1-4
abundance: .

CDR3nt: TGTGCCAGCAGCTCCAGGACAGGGACGGATGAGCAGTTCTTC
CDR3aa: CASSSRTGTDEQFF
d_gene: TRBD1
v_gene: TRBV7-2
j_gene: TRBJ2-1
abundance: once

CDR3nt: TGTGCCAGCAGCCCGGTAGCGGGAGGGCCATCCGATGAGCAGTTCTTC
CDR3aa: CASSPVAGGPSDEQFF
d_gene: TRBD2
v_gene: TRBV9
j_gene: TRBJ2-1
abundance: .

CDR3nt: TGCGCCAGCAGCTTGGGGGCGGTCGGAAACACCATATATTTT
CDR3aa: CASSLGAVGNTIYF
d_gene: .
v_gene: TRBV5-1
j_gene: TRBJ1-3
abundance: .

CDR3nt: TGCGCCAGCAGTGAGTCCGGGAGGCACAATGAGCAGTTCTTC
CDR3aa: CASSESGRHNEQFF
d_gene: TRBD2
v_gene: TRBV10-1
j_gene: TRBJ2-1
abundance: .

CDR3nt: TGTGCCAGCAGCGCCGGACTAGCGGGTTCAGATACGCAGTATTTT
CDR3aa: CASSAGLAGSDTQYF
d_gene: TRBD2
v_gene: TRBV7-3
j_gene: TRBJ2-3
abundance: .

CDR3nt: TGTGCCAGCAGCCCACCGGGCAGGGGACTTAAACCCTACAATGAGCAGTTCTTC
CDR3aa: CASSPPGRGLKPYNEQFF
d_gene: .
v_gene: TRBV7-3
j_gene: TRBJ2-1
abundance: few

CDR3nt: TGTGCTCACTCCCGCGAGGGTGGTAGGGATACGCAGTATTTT
CDR3aa: CAHSREGGRDTQYF
d_gene: .
v_gene: TRBV30
j_gene: TRBJ2-3
abundance: .

CDR3nt: TGTGCCAGCAGCCACCACAGGGGCGGCAACACCGGTGAGCTGTTTTTT
CDR3aa: CASSHHRGGNTGELFF
d_gene: TRBD1
v_gene: TRBV7-9
j_gene: TRBJ2-2
abundance: .

CDR3nt: TGCGCCAGCAGCTTAGGACTAGCGGGATTCGAGCAGTACTTC
CDR3aa: CASSLGLAGFEQYF
d_gene: TRBD2
v_gene: TRBV5-1
j_gene: TRBJ2-7
abundance: .

CDR3nt: TGTGCCAGCAAGCCCCCAGGTCGCGAGGGCTACACCTTC
CDR3aa: CASKPPGREGYTF
d_gene: .
v_gene: TRBV28
j_gene: TRBJ1-2
abundance: few

CDR3nt: TGCGCCAGCAGAGAACAGGGGGCTGGCACTGAAGCTTTCTTT
CDR3aa: CASREQGAGTEAFF
d_gene: TRBD1
v_gene: TRBV5-1
j_gene: TRBJ1-1
abundance: .

CDR3nt: TGTGCCAGCAGCCAAGGTCAGGGAATTGAAAAACTGTTTTTT
CDR3aa: CASSQGQGIEKLFF
d_gene: .
v_gene: TRBV4-2
j_gene: TRBJ1-4
abundance: .

CDR3nt: TGCGCCAGCAGCTTCTCCCAAGAGACCCAGTACTTC
CDR3aa: CASSFSQETQYF
d_gene: .
v_gene: TRBV5-1
j_gene: TRBJ2-5
abundance: .

CDR3nt: TGCAGCGTTCGTTTAGCGGGAGGGCCCTACGAGCAGTACTTC
CDR3aa: CSVRLAGGPYEQYF
d_gene: TRBD2
v_gene: TRBV29-1
j_gene: TRBJ2-7
abundance: .

CDR3nt: TGTGCCAGCAGCTTAGCGCTGCAGCTAGCGGGAGGAATCAATGAGCAGTTCTTC
CDR3aa: CASSLALQLAGGINEQFF
d_gene: TRBD2
v_gene: TRBV7-9
j_gene: TRBJ2-1
abundance: .

CDR3nt: TGTGCCAGCAGAGCGGGACTCCAGGGTGAGCAGTTCTTC
CDR3aa: CASRAGLQGEQFF
d_gene: TRBD2
v_gene: TRBV6-5
j_gene: TRBJ2-1
abundance: .

CDR3nt: TGTGCCAGCAGCCTTCCGGGCTCAAACACCGGGGAGCTGTTTTTT
CDR3aa: CASSLPGSNTGELFF
d_gene: .
v_gene: TRBV2
j_gene: TRBJ2-2
abundance: .

CDR3nt: TGCAGTGGATTTAGCTCCTACGAGCAGTACTTC
CDR3aa: CSGFSSYEQYF
d_gene: .
v_gene: TRBV20-1
j_gene: TRBJ2-7
abundance: .

CDR3nt: TGCGCCAGCAGCACCACAGGGGAGGTTTTTTATGAGACCCAGTACTTC
CDR3aa: CASSTTGEVFYETQYF
d_gene: .
v_gene: TRBV5-1
j_gene: TRBJ2-5
abundance: .

CDR3nt: TGTGCCAGCAGTGTTGATTGGGATCCCACCTACAATGAGCAGTTCTTC
CDR3aa: CASSVDWDPTYNEQFF
d_gene: .
v_gene: TRBV6-1
j_gene: TRBJ2-1
abundance: .

CDR3nt: TGTGCCAGCAGTAGCGGGAGGGACACCGGGGAGCTGTTTTTT
CDR3aa: CASSSGRDTGELFF
d_gene: TRBD2
v_gene: TRBV25-1
j_gene: TRBJ2-2
abundance: .

CDR3nt: TGTGCCAGTCACCGGGACGCCTACAATGAGCAGTTCTTC
CDR3aa: CASHRDAYNEQFF
d_gene: .
v_gene: TRBV2
j_gene: TRBJ2-1
abundance: many

CDR3nt: TGTGCCACCAGTCCTCCGGGACGTTATGGCTACACCTTC
CDR3aa: CATSPPGRYGYTF
d_gene: .
v_gene: TRBV15
j_gene: TRBJ1-2
abundance: many

CDR3nt: TGCAGCGTTGTCTCGGGATCACAAGAGACCCAGTACTTC
CDR3aa: CSVVSGSQETQYF
d_gene: .
v_gene: TRBV29-1
j_gene: TRBJ2-5
abundance: once

CDR3nt: TGTGCCATCGACCCGGGACAGGGGGCCCACGAGCAGTACTTC
CDR3aa: CAIDPGQGAHEQYF
d_gene: TRBD1
v_gene: TRBV10-3
j_gene: TRBJ2-7
abundance: .

CDR3nt: TGTGCCAGCAGCCCCCGCACGACCCCCTACGAGCAGTACTTC
CDR3aa: CASSPRTTPYEQYF
d_gene: .
v_gene: TRBV7-2
j_gene: TRBJ2-7
abundance: .

CDR3nt: TGCGCCAGCAGCTTGGTTGCTAATTCGGCCGGGGAGCTGTTTTTT
CDR3aa: CASSLVANSAGELFF
d_gene: .
v_gene: TRBV5-1
j_gene: TRBJ2-2
abundance: .

CDR3nt: TGTGCCATCAGTGATGGTCAGGGCGGAGAGACCCAGTACTTC
CDR3aa: CAISDGQGGETQYF
d_gene: .
v_gene: TRBV10-3
j_gene: TRBJ2-5
abundance: .